Shown below are 24 T cell receptor beta chains from a single sample sequenced in a study of OX40 agonist ivuxolimab in advanced cancers. TCRdb keeps only in-frame clones here, not all; method: immunoSEQ multiplex PCR. The sample lists over 80,000 clones, more than 75% seen once, with approximately 0.3% in the top ten. The source material was CD4+ or CD8+ T cells sorted from blood, sampled in a trial of the OX40 agonist ivuxolimab. These receptors were obtained from an adult with an advanced solid tumor such as melanoma, head and neck, liver or kidney cancer.

This rearrangement joins TRBV6-6 to TRBJ2-5, with 7 bases lining up with TRBD1. The CDR3 has 14 amino acids. V shed 5 bases and J 2 bases; nucleotides not matched to a gene: 5. CDR1 is MNHNY and CDR2 is SVGAGI in the germline V gene (reference sequence). Here the CDR3 DNA reads TGTGCCAGCAGTGCAGGGGGTTCTCAAGAGACCCAGTACTTC. This sequence encodes CASSAGGSQETQYF.

The sample holds one count of this clone. V usage is TRBV28 and J usage is TRBJ2-5; 8 bases are shared with TRBD2. Trimming removed 8 bases from V and 5 bases from J; junction bases left unmatched: 13. The CDR3 has 15 amino acids. Germline V gene data show CDR1 as MDHEN and CDR2 as SYDVKM. CDR3 region: CASQFGTRGLETQYF. The CDR3 nucleotides read TGTGCCAGCCAATTCGGGACTAGGGGGTTGGAGACCCAGTACTTC.

CDR3 amino acids: CASSYDRGRGEQFF. The CDR3 DNA reads TGTGCCAGCAGTTACGATCGGGGGCGGGGTGAGCAGTTCTTC. The genes are TRBV6-5 and TRBJ2-1; D possibly matches TRBD1 or TRBD2 (6 bases each). V lost 2 bases to trimming and J lost 9 bases, with 14 bases between them. Germline loops: CDR1 MNHEY, CDR2 SVGAGI. There are 14 residues in the CDR3.

The chain uses TRBV7-3 and TRBJ2-3; 11 bases agree with TRBD2. V lost 1 base, J lost 12 bases, and 6 bases stayed unmatched. Germline CDR1 is SGHTA and CDR2 is FQGTGA. The CDR3 has 14 amino acids. Written as DNA, the CDR3 is TGTGCCAGCAGCTTAAGTAGCGGGGGGGCCACCCAGTATTTT. Translation: CASSLSSGGATQYF.

This clone has just a few counts. The V gene is TRBV7-3, the J gene TRBJ2-7; TRBD2 might be the D (6 bases). V lost 1 base, J lost 0 bases, and 7 bases lay in between. The CDR3 has 14 residues. Looked up from germline, CDR1 is SGHTA and CDR2 is FQGTGA. The CDR3 DNA reads TGTGCCAGCAGCTTAATGGGGGGCTCCTACGAGCAGTACTTC. As protein: CASSLMGGSYEQYF.

The chain links TRBV5-5 to TRBJ2-7; 7 bases line up with TRBD2. Per germline, CDR1 SGHKS and CDR2 YYEKEE (reference sequence). The CDR3 contains 15 residues. The V segment lost 0 bases and the J segment 5 bases; nucleotides outside the gene matches: 8. This chain's CDR3 is CASSLVGGGPNEQYF. The CDR3 DNA reads as TGTGCCAGCAGCTTGGTCGGGGGAGGGCCAAACGAGCAGTACTTC.

The V and J genes are TRBV4-3 and TRBJ2-4, with a weak D call TRBD2 (5 bases). The CDR3 runs 12 residues. The germline V and J ends were trimmed by 1 base and 9 bases, with 7 bases remaining between them. Germline assignment: CDR1 LGHNA and CDR2 YSLEER. In DNA form, the CDR3 reads TGCGCCAGCAGCCAAGTCGGAGGCATTCAGTACTTC. Translated: CASSQVGGIQYF.

The chain has TRBV19 and TRBJ2-3; TRBD2 is a possible D gene (7 bases). CDR1 and CDR2 (germline): LNHDA, SQIVND (reference sequence). The CDR3 is made up of 15 amino acids. V gave up 4 bases and J gave up 6 bases, with 17 bases separating them. CDR3 amino acids: CASSTAWGGRDTQYF. CDR3 DNA: TGTGCCAGTAGTACCGCCTGGGGGGGGCGGGATACGCAGTATTTT.

V usage is TRBV18 and J usage is TRBJ2-1, with TRBD2 identical over 10 bases. The CDR3 spans 19 residues. J gave up 0 bases and V 2 bases, and 10 bases lay outside the gene matches. Germline lookup yields CDR1 KGHSH and CDR2 LQKENI. Written as DNA, the CDR3 is TGTGCCAGCTCACCAACACTAGCGGGACCACGAAGCTCCTACAATGAGCAGTTCTTC. Its translation is CASSPTLAGPRSSYNEQFF.

This clone was detected a few times. CDR3 amino acids: CASSLNGILIDTQYF. DNA of the CDR3: TGTGCCAGCAGCTTAAACGGGATCTTAATAGATACGCAGTATTTT. The J gene is TRBJ2-3, the V gene TRBV7-2, with D perhaps TRBD2 (5 bases). Trimming removed 2 bases at V and 5 bases at J, with 14 bases between. This CDR3 comprises 15 residues. Germline CDR1 is SGHTA and CDR2 is FQGNSA.

V and J are TRBV9 and TRBJ2-5, with a possible D match to TRBD2 (5 bases). CDR3 length equals 16 residues. V gave up 3 bases and J gave up 1 base, with 16 bases separating them. The V gene's germline CDR1 is SGDLS and CDR2 YYNGEE. CDR3 residues: CASSGNLGAGQETQYF. DNA of the CDR3: TGTGCCAGCAGCGGTAACCTCGGTGCGGGCCAAGAGACCCAGTACTTC.

The chain combines TRBV6-1 with TRBJ1-2, with D unclear. CDR1 and CDR2 (germline): MNHNS, SASEGT. The CDR3 runs to 16 residues. The V end was cut by 2 bases, the J end by 8 bases, with 21 bases between. The CDR3 spells CASSELRKTLHRGYTF. CDR3 coding DNA: TGTGCCAGCAGTGAACTTCGCAAGACTTTGCATAGAGGCTACACCTTC.

This sequence joins TRBV18 and TRBJ2-1, with 9 bases fitting TRBD2. With V trimmed by 8 bases and J by 10 bases, 18 bases remained unmatched. The CDR3 sequence is 16 residues long. Germline V lookup: CDR1 KGHSH, CDR2 LQKENI. The CDR3 region is CASSAGAEAGGKEQFF. The CDR3 bases are TGTGCCAGCAGTGCGGGGGCAGAAGCGGGAGGTAAAGAGCAGTTCTTC.

This sequence joins TRBV28 and TRBJ2-5; weak D call: TRBD1 (5 bases). CDR3 size: 15 residues. The V end was cut by 5 bases, the J end by 2 bases, with 15 bases between. Germline assignment: CDR1 MDHEN and CDR2 SYDVKM. CDR3 in amino acids: CASSTGAGFQETQYF. CDR3 nucleotide sequence: TGTGCCAGCAGTACAGGAGCTGGCTTTCAAGAGACCCAGTACTTC.

The V gene is TRBV5-6, the J gene TRBJ1-3; the D is unclear. The CDR3 runs to 14 residues. CDR1 is SGHDT and CDR2 is YYEEEE in the germline V gene. Trimming took off 0 bases at V and 0 bases at J, with 4 bases between the two ends. The CDR3 here is CASSLADSGNTIYF. For the CDR3, the DNA is TGTGCCAGCAGCTTGGCCGACTCTGGAAACACCATATATTTT.

The chain links TRBV5-1 to TRBJ2-7; D not certain. CDR3 length: 15 residues. Per the germline V gene, CDR1 is SGHRS and CDR2 is YFSETQ. Trimming shortened V by 0 bases and J by 7 bases, and 17 bases separated the two germline ends. The CDR3, as DNA: TGCGCCAGCAGCTTGGATCTAGGATCAGCTGGAGAGCAGTACTTC. Translation: CASSLDLGSAGEQYF.

This clone has more than one count but fewer than ten. The genes are TRBV19 and TRBJ2-2; 7 bases line up with TRBD1. With 7 bases clipped from V and 7 bases from J, the junction kept 6 bases outside the gene matches. Germline V gives CDR1 LNHDA, CDR2 SQIVND (reference sequence). CDR3 length: 13 residues. CDR3 in amino acids: CASNPQGIGELFF. CDR3 coding DNA: TGTGCCAGTAATCCACAGGGGATCGGGGAGCTGTTTTTT.

The rearrangement joins TRBV25-1 to TRBJ2-5, with D possibly TRBD2 on 6 matching bases. There are 13 residues in the CDR3. Trimming pared 4 bases from V and 4 bases from J, leaving 10 bases between. The germline CDR1 and CDR2 sequences are MGHDK and SYGVNS. The CDR3 region is CASSGAGRETQYF. The CDR3 DNA sequence: TGTGCCAGCAGTGGTGCGGGGCGAGAGACCCAGTACTTC.

The CDR3 nucleotides read TGTGCCAGCAGCGAGGACAGGGGCACTCGAAACACCATATATTTT. It translates to CASSEDRGTRNTIYF. This chain uses TRBV7-2 with TRBJ1-3; 9 positions agree with TRBD1. Germline V gene data show CDR1 as SGHTA and CDR2 as FQGNSA. V was clipped by 5 bases and J by 5 bases; unmatched bases: 7. The length of the CDR3 is 15 residues.

The chain carries TRBV11-2 and TRBJ2-7; D unclear. Germline V lookup: CDR1 SGHAT, CDR2 FQNNGV. The CDR3 is 13 residues long. The V end lost 1 base, the J end lost 3 bases, and 7 bases lay between the germline ends. The CDR3 DNA reads as TGTGCCAGCAGCTTAGTGGGTTACTACGAGCAGTACTTC. It codes for CASSLVGYYEQYF.

This chain uses TRBV28 with TRBJ2-7, with D unclear. Looked up from germline, CDR1 is MDHEN and CDR2 is SYDVKM. Between the trimmed V and J ends, which lost 4 bases and 0 bases, there was a span of 7 bases. This CDR3 has 13 residues. The CDR3 here is CASSSRTSYEQYF. The DNA of the CDR3 is TGTGCCAGCAGTTCTCGCACCTCCTACGAGCAGTACTTC.

The V gene is TRBV7-2, the J gene TRBJ1-4; no clear D. From germline, CDR1 is SGHTA and CDR2 FQGNSA. The CDR3 is 15 amino acids. Trimming removed 4 bases from V and 8 bases from J, with 17 bases in between. CDR3 DNA: TGTGCCAGCAGCTCCAGACTGCTGGGGTGGGAAAAACTGTTTTTT. This codes for CASSSRLLGWEKLFF.

V and J are TRBV7-2 and TRBJ1-4; D is perhaps TRBD1 (5 bases). This CDR3 spans 16 amino acids. The V end lost 3 bases, the J end lost 3 bases, and 14 bases lay between the germline ends. The germline V gene has CDR1 SGHTA and CDR2 FQGNSA. CDR3: CASSFQARQPNEKLFF. CDR3 bases: TGTGCCAGCAGCTTCCAAGCGAGACAGCCTAATGAAAAACTGTTTTTT.

The chain recombines TRBV30 with TRBJ1-1; D not certain. Germline V gene data show CDR1 as GTSNPN and CDR2 as SVGIG (reference sequence). V was cut by 4 bases and J by 1 base, with 13 bases left in between. The CDR3 has 14 amino acids. The CDR3 region is CAWTFKGTNTEAFF. CDR3 sequence (DNA): TGTGCCTGGACTTTTAAGGGAACGAACACTGAAGCTTTCTTT.